Below, 20 T cell receptor beta chains from the same sample are listed, as sequenced in a study of blood T cell repertoires in COVID-19. TCRdb's table, derived via immunoSEQ multiplex PCR, lists solely in-frame clones and lacks some. The table has 270,000 or so clones, more than 80% seen once. The sample consisted of peripheral blood. These receptors all come from a young woman with active or convalescent COVID-19.

The chain couples TRBV3-1 (or the pseudogene TRBV3-2) to TRBJ2-2, with a weak D call TRBD1 (6 bases). V was shortened by 3 bases and J by 6 bases, with 17 bases between the two germline ends. Germline V gene data show CDR1 as LGHDT and CDR2 as YNNKEL (reference sequence). This CDR3 is built from 16 residues. The DNA of the CDR3 is TGTGCCAGCAGCCAGAGTACCCTGGCAGGGGCCGGGGAGCTGTTTTTT. As protein: CASSQSTLAGAGELFF.

This sequence joins TRBV4-2 and TRBJ2-3; tentative D call: TRBD2 (6 bases). The CDR3 length is 14 residues. Germline CDR1 LGHNA, CDR2 YNFKEQ. The V end lost 3 bases, the J end lost 1 base, and 8 bases lay between the germline ends. The CDR3 bases are TGTGCCAGCAGCCACTGGGGGGGCACAGATACGCAGTATTTT. This encodes CASSHWGGTDTQYF.

As regards this clone: A read error may account for a junction end that differs from germline. The chain couples TRBV24-1 to TRBJ2-3, with 9 bases fitting TRBD2. There are 12 residues in the CDR3. Germline V gene data show CDR1 as KGHDR and CDR2 as SFDVKD. CDR3 loop: CATGTSRDTQYF. DNA of the CDR3: TGTGCCACCGGGACTAGCAGAGATACGCAGTATTTT.

There are a few counts of this clone. The genes are TRBV27 and TRBJ2-7; tentatively, D is TRBD1 (5 bases). Trimming left V 8 bases short and J 4 bases short, with 12 bases between. This CDR3 contains 12 residues. Looked up from germline, CDR1 is MNHEY and CDR2 is SMNVEV (reference sequence). The DNA of the CDR3 is TGTGCCAGCGCGCAGGGTAGTTACGAGCAGTACTTC. Translating gives CASAQGSYEQYF.

The V call is TRBV27, the J call TRBJ2-6; D is ambiguous. V was pared by 6 bases and J by 1 base, with 10 bases between. The CDR3 loop spans 15 amino acids. The V gene's germline CDR1 is MNHEY and CDR2 SMNVEV (reference sequence). The chain's CDR3 is CASRSDISGANVLTF. The CDR3, as DNA: TGTGCCAGCAGATCCGACATTTCTGGGGCCAACGTCCTGACTTTC. The full variable domain, completed using reference TRBV27 and TRBJ2-6, is EAQVTQNPRYLITVTGKKLTVTCSQNMNHEYMSWYRQDPGLGLRQIYYSMNVEVTDKGDVPEGYKVSRKEKRNFPLILESPSPNQTSLYFCASRSDISGANVLTFGAGSRLTVL.

This chain joins TRBV5-5 and TRBJ2-7, with 11 positions matching TRBD1. The CDR3 length is 16 residues. J lost 3 bases, V lost 4 bases, and 9 bases had no gene match. Germline CDR1 SGHKS, CDR2 YYEKEE (reference sequence). The CDR3 sequence: CASSQGRGQGVYEQYF. The DNA of the CDR3 is TGTGCCAGCAGCCAGGGCCGGGGACAGGGGGTCTACGAGCAGTACTTC.

V gene TRBV9 combines with J gene TRBJ2-1; D perhaps matches TRBD2 (5 bases). Trimming pared 4 bases from V and 0 bases from J, leaving 8 bases between. CDR3 length equals 14 residues. The germline gives CDR1 SGDLS, CDR2 YYNGEE. This CDR3 is CASSPGSSYNEQFF. The CDR3 DNA is TGTGCCAGCAGCCCGGGGAGCTCCTACAATGAGCAGTTCTTC.

The chain is built from TRBV27 and TRBJ1-2; TRBD1 might be the D (5 bases). The V gene lost 0 bases and the J gene lost 1 base, with 12 bases spanning the gap. The CDR3 consists of 16 residues. Germline V lookup: CDR1 MNHEY, CDR2 SMNVEV (reference sequence). CDR3: CASSLSRGGLNYGYTF. CDR3 coding DNA: TGTGCCAGCAGTTTATCGAGGGGAGGCCTTAACTATGGCTACACCTTC.

The V call is TRBV4-2, the J call TRBJ2-7; a possible D gene is TRBD1 (7 bases). Trimming pared 1 base from V and 6 bases from J, leaving 13 bases between. CDR3 size: 14 residues. Germline assignment: CDR1 LGHNA and CDR2 YNFKEQ. In nucleotides, the CDR3 is TGTGCCAGCAGCCAAGGGGGGGACAGCCTCGAGCAGTACTTC. This encodes CASSQGGDSLEQYF.

The CDR3 region has the DNA TGTGCCAGCAGCTTGGCAGGGACAGTATTGTCTGAAGCTTTCTTT. This sequence encodes CASSLAGTVLSEAFF. The J gene is TRBJ1-1, the V gene TRBV5-4, with 7 bases aligning to TRBD1. The CDR3 consists of 15 residues. Trimming cost V 0 bases and J 6 bases; bases outside gene matches: 8. Per the germline V gene, CDR1 is SGHNT and CDR2 is YYREEE (reference sequence).

The chain links TRBV19 to TRBJ1-5, with D perhaps matching TRBD1 (6 bases). The CDR3 runs 15 residues. V was trimmed by 5 bases and J by 2 bases, leaving 13 bases between them. Germline values: CDR1 LNHDA, CDR2 SQIVND (reference sequence). CDR3 in amino acids: CASSFGQIGNQPQHF. In DNA form, the CDR3 reads TGTGCCAGTAGTTTTGGACAGATCGGCAATCAGCCCCAGCATTTT.

V usage is TRBV5-1 and J usage is TRBJ2-3, with TRBD2 as a possible D gene (6 bases). The CDR3 has 15 amino acids. Trimming pared 4 bases from V and 2 bases from J, leaving 14 bases between. The germline V gene has CDR1 SGHRS and CDR2 YFSETQ. For the CDR3, the DNA is TGCGCCAGCAGCCTGGGCGGAGGGAACACAGATACGCAGTATTTT. Translation gives CASSLGGGNTDTQYF.

The rearrangement uses TRBV20-1 and TRBJ2-7; D remains ambiguous. The CDR3 has 11 amino acids. Trimming took off 3 bases at V and 2 bases at J, with 5 bases between the two ends. CDR1 is DFQATT and CDR2 is SNEGSKA in the germline V gene (reference sequence). The CDR3 protein is CSARTPYEQYF. The CDR3 DNA sequence: TGCAGTGCTAGGACACCCTACGAGCAGTACTTC.

The chain joins TRBV28 to TRBJ2-5; TRBD1 matches at 9 bases. Germline CDR1 and CDR2: MDHEN and SYDVKM. This CDR3 spans 17 amino acids. J was trimmed by 5 bases and V by 5 bases; bases with no gene match: 15. CDR3 DNA: TGTGCCAGCAGTCTAATCGCCTGGGGACAGGGTTCGGAGACCCAGTACTTC. This encodes CASSLIAWGQGSETQYF. Combining the CDR3 with reference TRBV28 and TRBJ2-5 gives the whole variable domain DVKVTQSSRYLVKRTGEKVFLECVQDMDHENMFWYRQDPGLGLRLIYFSYDVKMKEKGDIPEGYSVSREKKERFSLILESASTNQTSMYLCASSLIAWGQGSETQYFGPGTRLLVL.

The V gene is TRBV3-1 (or the pseudogene TRBV3-2), the J gene TRBJ2-2, with TRBD2 identical over 8 bases. The CDR3 is 16 residues long. J lost 1 base, V lost 6 bases, and 7 bases had no gene match. CDR1 LGHDT and CDR2 YNNKEL come from the germline V gene (reference sequence). Here the CDR3 reads CASSQFTSGNTGELFF. For the CDR3, the DNA is TGTGCCAGCAGTCAGTTCACTAGCGGGAACACCGGGGAGCTGTTTTTT.

CDR3 region: CASSPHKTGTYGYTF. CDR3 nucleotides: TGCGCCAGCAGCCCCCATAAGACAGGGACCTATGGCTACACCTTC. The V and J genes are TRBV4-3 and TRBJ1-2; TRBD1 aligns across 7 bases. Germline V gives CDR1 LGHNA, CDR2 YSLEER. V dropped 4 bases and J dropped 4; count of bases not matched to a gene: 9. The length of the CDR3 is 15 residues.

The V and J genes are TRBV4-3 and TRBJ1-2, with D hard to call. Per the germline V gene, CDR1 is LGHNA and CDR2 is YSLEER. The germline V and J ends were trimmed by 4 bases and 5 bases, with 17 bases remaining between them. This CDR3 comprises 15 residues. The CDR3 here is CASSPLAGVLYGYTF. The CDR3 DNA reads as TGCGCCAGCAGCCCCCTAGCCGGGGTGTTATATGGCTACACCTTC.

The CDR3 protein is CASSSDIHTEAFF. CDR3 DNA sequence: TGTGCCAGCAGTTCCGACATACATACTGAAGCTTTCTTT. The chain joins TRBV2 to TRBJ1-1; D not certain. The V end lost 5 bases, the J end lost 5 bases, and 12 bases lay between the germline ends. CDR3 length equals 13 residues. Looked up from germline, CDR1 is SNHLY and CDR2 is FYNNEI. The full variable domain, in which reference TRBV2 and TRBJ1-1 provide the parts outside the CDR3, is EPEVTQTPSHQVTQMGQEVILRCVPISNHLYFYWYRQILGQKVEFLVSFYNNEISEKSEIFDDQFSVERPDGSNFTLKIRSTKLEDSAMYFCASSSDIHTEAFFGQGTRLTVV.

In its sample, this clone was seen a few times. The rearrangement joins TRBV6-5 to TRBJ1-1; a weak D match, TRBD1 (6 bases). The CDR3 runs to 14 residues. V shed 2 bases and J shed 5 bases, with 12 bases lying between them. Germline values: CDR1 MNHEY, CDR2 SVGAGI. This CDR3 reads CASSYANRVTEAFF. CDR3 bases: TGTGCCAGCAGTTACGCAAACAGGGTTACTGAAGCTTTCTTT.

The gene calls are TRBV7-2 and TRBJ2-3; a weak D match, TRBD2 (5 bases). CDR1 and CDR2 from the germline V gene are SGHTA and FQGNSA. The CDR3 is 14 residues long. Between the trimmed V and J ends, which lost 4 bases and 5 bases, there was a span of 13 bases. Written as DNA, the CDR3 is TGTGCCAGCAGCTCCCAGACTGGGAGAGATACGCAGTATTTT. This encodes CASSSQTGRDTQYF.